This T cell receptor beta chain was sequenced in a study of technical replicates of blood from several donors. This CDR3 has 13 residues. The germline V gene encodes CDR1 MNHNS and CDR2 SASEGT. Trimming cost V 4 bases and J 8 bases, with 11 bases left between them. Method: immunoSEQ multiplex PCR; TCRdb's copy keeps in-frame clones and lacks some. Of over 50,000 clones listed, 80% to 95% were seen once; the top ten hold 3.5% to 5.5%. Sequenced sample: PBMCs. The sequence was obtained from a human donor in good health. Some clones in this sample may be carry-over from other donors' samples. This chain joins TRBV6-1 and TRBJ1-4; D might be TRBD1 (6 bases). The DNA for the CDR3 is TGTGCCAGCAGTGTTTACAGGGCAGAAAAACTGTTTTTT. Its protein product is CASSVYRAEKLFF.